This T cell receptor (beta chain) was retrieved from a study of patients and donors after allogeneic stem cell transplantation. In TCRdb, the RT-PCR reads were re-called with MiXCR into one record per CDR3 protein. The sample carries about 150,000 distinct CDR3 sequences, 30% to 45% recorded once. The CDR3 length is 16 residues. The J segment lost 9 bases and the V segment lost 6 bases, leaving 14 bases of the junction unmatched. The genes are TRBV12-3 or TRBV12-4 and TRBJ2-3, with 11 bases matching TRBD2. This TCR derives from a human donor who was either an allogeneic HSCT recipient or a stem cell or donor lymphocyte infusion donor (not recorded which). It is not recorded whose cells these are; they may come from a transplant donor. Input material: blood, either unsorted or a sorted T cell fraction (not recorded which). The CDR3 reads CASSFRVLAGGGTQYF. CDR3 sequence (DNA): TGTGCCAGCAGCTTTAGGGTGCTAGCGGGGGGAGGGACGCAGTATTTT.